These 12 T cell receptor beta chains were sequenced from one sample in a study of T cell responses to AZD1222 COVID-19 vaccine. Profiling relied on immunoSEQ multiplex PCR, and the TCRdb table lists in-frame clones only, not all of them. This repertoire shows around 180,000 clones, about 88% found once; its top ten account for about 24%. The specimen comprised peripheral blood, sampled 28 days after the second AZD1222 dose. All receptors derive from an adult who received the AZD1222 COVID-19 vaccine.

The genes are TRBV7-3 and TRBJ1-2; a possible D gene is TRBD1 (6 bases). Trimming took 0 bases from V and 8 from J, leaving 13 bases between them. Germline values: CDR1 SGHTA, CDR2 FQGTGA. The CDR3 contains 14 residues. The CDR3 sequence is CASSLTKQGGGYTF. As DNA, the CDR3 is TGTGCCAGCAGCTTAACAAAACAGGGTGGCGGCTACACCTTC.

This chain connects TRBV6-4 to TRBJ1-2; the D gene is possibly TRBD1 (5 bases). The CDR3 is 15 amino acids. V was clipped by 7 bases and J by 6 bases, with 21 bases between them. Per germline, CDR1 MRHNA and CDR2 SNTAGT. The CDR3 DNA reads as TGTGCCAGCACCTCCGACCCGGGAGGGGTTGATGGCTACACCTTC. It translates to CASTSDPGGVDGYTF.

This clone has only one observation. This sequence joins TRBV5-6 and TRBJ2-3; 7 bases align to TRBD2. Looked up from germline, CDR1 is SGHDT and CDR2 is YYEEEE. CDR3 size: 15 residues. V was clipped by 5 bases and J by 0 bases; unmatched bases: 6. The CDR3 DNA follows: TGTGCCAGCAGACCCCTAGCGGCTAGCACAGATACGCAGTATTTT. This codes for CASRPLAASTDTQYF.

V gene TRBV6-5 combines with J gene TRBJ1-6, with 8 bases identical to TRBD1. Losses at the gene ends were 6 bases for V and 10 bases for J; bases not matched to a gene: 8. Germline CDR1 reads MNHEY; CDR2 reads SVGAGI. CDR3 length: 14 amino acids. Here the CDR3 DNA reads TGTGCCAGCAGATCCGAGACAGGGGCGTCACCCCTCCACTTT. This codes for CASRSETGASPLHF.

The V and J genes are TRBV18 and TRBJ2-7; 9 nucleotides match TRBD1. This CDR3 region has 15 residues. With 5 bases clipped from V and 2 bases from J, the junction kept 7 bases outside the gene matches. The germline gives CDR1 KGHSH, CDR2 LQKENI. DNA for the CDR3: TGTGCCAGCTCAACGGGACAGGGTTTAGCCTACGAGCAGTACTTC. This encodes CASSTGQGLAYEQYF.

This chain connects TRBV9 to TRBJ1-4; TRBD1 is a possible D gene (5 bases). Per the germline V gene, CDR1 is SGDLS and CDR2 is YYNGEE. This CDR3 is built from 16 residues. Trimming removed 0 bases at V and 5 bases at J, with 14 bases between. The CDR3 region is CASSVGGLGRNEKLFF. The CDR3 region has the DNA TGTGCCAGCAGCGTAGGGGGCCTGGGGAGAAATGAAAAACTGTTTTTT.

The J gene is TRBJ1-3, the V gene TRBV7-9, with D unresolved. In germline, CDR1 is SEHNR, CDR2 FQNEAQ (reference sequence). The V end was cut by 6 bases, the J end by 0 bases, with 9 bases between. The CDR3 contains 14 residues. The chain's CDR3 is CASRPPGSGNTIYF. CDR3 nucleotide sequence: TGTGCCAGCAGACCTCCGGGCTCTGGAAACACCATATATTTT.

The CDR3 DNA follows: TGTGCCAGCAGCTTGAGGGCTAGAGAGGGTGAGCAGTTCTTC. Translating it yields CASSLRAREGEQFF. The chain couples TRBV7-9 to TRBJ2-1; D perhaps matches TRBD2 (5 bases). This CDR3 is built from 14 residues. Germline CDR1 is SEHNR and CDR2 is FQNEAQ (reference sequence). V shed 3 bases and J shed 9 bases, with 15 bases lying between them.

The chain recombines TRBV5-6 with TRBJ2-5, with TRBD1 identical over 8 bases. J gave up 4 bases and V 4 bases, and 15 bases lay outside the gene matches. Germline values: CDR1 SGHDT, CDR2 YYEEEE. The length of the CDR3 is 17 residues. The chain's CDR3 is CASSPTRDRPGRETQYF. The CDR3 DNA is TGTGCCAGCAGCCCGACCCGGGACAGGCCTGGACGAGAGACCCAGTACTTC. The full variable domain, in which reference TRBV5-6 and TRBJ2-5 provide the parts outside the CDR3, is DAGVTQSPTHLIKTRGQQVTLRCSPKSGHDTVSWYQQALGQGPQFIFQYYEEEERQRGNFPDRFSGHQFPNYSSELNVNALLLGDSALYLCASSPTRDRPGRETQYFGPGTRLLVL.

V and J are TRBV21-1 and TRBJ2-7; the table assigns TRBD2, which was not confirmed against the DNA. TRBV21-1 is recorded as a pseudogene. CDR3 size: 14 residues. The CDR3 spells CASSKVGLRVEQYF. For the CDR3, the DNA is TGTGCCAGCAGCAAAGTCGGACTTCGGGTGGAGCAGTACTTC.

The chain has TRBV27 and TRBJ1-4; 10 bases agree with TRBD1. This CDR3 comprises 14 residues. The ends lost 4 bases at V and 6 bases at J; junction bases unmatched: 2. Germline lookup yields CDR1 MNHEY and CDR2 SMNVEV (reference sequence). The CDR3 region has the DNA TGTGCCAGCAGTTGGGGGACAGGGGATGAAAAACTGTTTTTT. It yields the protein CASSWGTGDEKLFF.

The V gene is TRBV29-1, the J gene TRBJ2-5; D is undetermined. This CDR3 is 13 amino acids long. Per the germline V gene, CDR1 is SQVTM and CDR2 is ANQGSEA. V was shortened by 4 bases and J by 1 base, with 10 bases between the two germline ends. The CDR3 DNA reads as TGCAGCGTTGTTCCCAATTCCCAAGAGACCCAGTACTTC. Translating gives CSVVPNSQETQYF.